This T cell receptor beta chain was observed in a study of cytomegalovirus exposure and HLA in healthy donors. Primers: 60 Vbeta forward and 13 Jbeta reverse. Assay used: immunoSEQ multiplex PCR; TCRdb lists only in-frame clones, some missing. With about 55,000 clones in the sample, the ten largest clones hold approximately 8.9%. CDR1 is MNHEY, CDR2 SMNVEV, per germline (reference sequence). The CDR3 has 17 residues. Trimming at V came to 3 bases and at J to 0 bases, leaving 7 bases not matched to a gene. Study findings and constraints: Among TCR beta chains, those listed as cytomegalovirus-associated numbered more than 150. The majority of TCR sequences were rare, yet some public TCRs appeared in many donors. It was likely that a cluster of highly shared sequence variants was a sequencing artifact.

A word on this clone: Its antigen is still unknown.

Sequencing used PBMCs. The V and J genes are TRBV27 and TRBJ1-2; 10 bases map to TRBD1. The TCR was taken from a man in his fifties in good health and CMV-seropositive. Here the CDR3 reads CASSLEGQGPANYGYTF. Written as DNA, the CDR3 is TGTGCCAGCAGTTTGGAGGGACAGGGGCCAGCTAACTATGGCTACACCTTC.